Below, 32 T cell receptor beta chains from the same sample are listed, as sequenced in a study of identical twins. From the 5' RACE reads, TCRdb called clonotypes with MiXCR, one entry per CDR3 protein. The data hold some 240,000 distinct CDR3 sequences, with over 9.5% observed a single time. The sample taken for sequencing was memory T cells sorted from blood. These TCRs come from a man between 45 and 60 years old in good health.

DNA for the CDR3: TGCAGTGCTAGCCCCACTAGCGGGATCACAGATACGCAGTATTTT. Translated: CSASPTSGITDTQYF. This chain connects TRBV20-1 to TRBJ2-3; 10 nucleotides align to TRBD2. The V gene's germline CDR1 is DFQATT and CDR2 SNEGSKA (reference sequence). V shed 3 bases, J shed 2 bases, and the junction held 5 bases outside the gene matches. CDR3 length: 15 amino acids.

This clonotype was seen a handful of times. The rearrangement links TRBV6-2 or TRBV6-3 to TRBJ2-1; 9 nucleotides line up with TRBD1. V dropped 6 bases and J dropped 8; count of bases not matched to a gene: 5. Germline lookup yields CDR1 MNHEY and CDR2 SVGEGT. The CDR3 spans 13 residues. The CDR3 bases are TGTGCCAGCAGCATAACAGGGGGCCATGAGCAGTTCTTC. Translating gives CASSITGGHEQFF.

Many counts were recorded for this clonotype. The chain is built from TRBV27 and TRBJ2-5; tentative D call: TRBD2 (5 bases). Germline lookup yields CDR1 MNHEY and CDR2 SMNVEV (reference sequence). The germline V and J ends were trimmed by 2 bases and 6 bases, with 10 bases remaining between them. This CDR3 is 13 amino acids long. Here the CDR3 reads CASSLRESKTQYF. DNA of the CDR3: TGTGCCAGCAGTTTACGGGAATCAAAGACCCAGTACTTC.

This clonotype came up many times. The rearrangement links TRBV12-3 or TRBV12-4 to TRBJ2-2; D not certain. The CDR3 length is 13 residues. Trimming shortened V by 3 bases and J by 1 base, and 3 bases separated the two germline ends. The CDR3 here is CASSLQNTGELFF. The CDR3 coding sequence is TGTGCCAGCAGTTTGCAGAACACCGGGGAGCTGTTTTTT.

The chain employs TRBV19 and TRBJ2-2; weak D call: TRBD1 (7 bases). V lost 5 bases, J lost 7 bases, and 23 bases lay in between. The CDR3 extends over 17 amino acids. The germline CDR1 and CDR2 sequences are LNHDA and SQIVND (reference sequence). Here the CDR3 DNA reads TGTGCCAGTAGTCCGTGGAGGGGGCAGGGAAAAATCGGGGAGCTGTTTTTT. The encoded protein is CASSPWRGQGKIGELFF. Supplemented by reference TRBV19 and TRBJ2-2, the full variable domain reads DGGITQSPKYLFRKEGQNVTLSCEQNLNHDAMYWYRQDPGQGLRLIYYSQIVNDFQKGDIAEGYSVSREKKESFPLTVTSAQKNPTAFYLCASSPWRGQGKIGELFFGEGSRLTVL.

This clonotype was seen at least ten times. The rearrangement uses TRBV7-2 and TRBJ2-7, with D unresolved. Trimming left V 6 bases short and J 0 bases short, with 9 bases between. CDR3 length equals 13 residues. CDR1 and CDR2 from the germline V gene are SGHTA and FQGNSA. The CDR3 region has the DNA TGTGCCAGCAGGTCCCCGGCCTCCTACGAGCAGTACTTC. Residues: CASRSPASYEQYF. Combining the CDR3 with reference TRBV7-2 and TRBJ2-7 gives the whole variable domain GAGVSQSPSNKVTEKGKDVELRCDPISGHTALYWYRQSLGQGLEFLIYFQGNSAPDKSGLPSDRFSAERTGGSVSTLTIQRTQQEDSAVYLCASRSPASYEQYFGPGTRLTVT.

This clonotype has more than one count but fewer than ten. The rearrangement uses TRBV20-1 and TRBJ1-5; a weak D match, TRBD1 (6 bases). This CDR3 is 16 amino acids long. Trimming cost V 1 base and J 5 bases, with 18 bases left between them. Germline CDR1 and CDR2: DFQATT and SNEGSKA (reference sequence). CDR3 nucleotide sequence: TGCAGTGCTAGAGCGGGGAGGGGGACTTTTTATCAGCCCCAGCATTTT. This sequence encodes CSARAGRGTFYQPQHF.

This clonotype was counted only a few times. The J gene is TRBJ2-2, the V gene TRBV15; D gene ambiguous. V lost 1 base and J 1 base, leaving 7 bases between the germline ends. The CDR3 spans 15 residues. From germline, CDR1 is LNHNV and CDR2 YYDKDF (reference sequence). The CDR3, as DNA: TGTGCCACCAGCAGAGTGCTCCAGAACACCGGGGAGCTGTTTTTT. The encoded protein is CATSRVLQNTGELFF.

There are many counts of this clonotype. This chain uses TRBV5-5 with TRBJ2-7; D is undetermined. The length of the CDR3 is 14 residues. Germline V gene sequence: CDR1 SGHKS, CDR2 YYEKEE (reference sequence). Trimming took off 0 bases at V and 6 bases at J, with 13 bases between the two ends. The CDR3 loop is CASSLVAFNSEQYF. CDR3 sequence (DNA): TGTGCCAGCAGCTTGGTGGCGTTTAACTCCGAGCAGTACTTC.

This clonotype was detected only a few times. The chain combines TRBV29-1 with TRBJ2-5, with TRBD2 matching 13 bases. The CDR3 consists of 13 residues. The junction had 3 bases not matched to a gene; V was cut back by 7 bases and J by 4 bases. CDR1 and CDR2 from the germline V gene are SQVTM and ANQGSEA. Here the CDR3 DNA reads TGCAGCGGGCGACTAGCGGGAGGAGAGACCCAGTACTTC. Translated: CSGRLAGGETQYF.

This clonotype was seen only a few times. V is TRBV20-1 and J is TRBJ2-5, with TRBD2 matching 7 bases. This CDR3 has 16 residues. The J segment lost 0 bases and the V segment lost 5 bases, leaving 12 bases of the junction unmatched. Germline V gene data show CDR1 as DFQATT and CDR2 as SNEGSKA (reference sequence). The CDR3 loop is CSAPVVPSGHQETQYF. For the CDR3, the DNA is TGCAGTGCTCCCGTCGTCCCTAGCGGTCACCAAGAGACCCAGTACTTC.

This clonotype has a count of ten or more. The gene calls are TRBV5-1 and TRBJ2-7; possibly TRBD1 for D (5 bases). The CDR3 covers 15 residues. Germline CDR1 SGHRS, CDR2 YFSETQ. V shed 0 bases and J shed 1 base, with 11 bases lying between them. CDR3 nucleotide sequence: TGCGCCAGCAGCTTGGTGAACAGGCGTTCCTACGAGCAGTACTTC. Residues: CASSLVNRRSYEQYF.

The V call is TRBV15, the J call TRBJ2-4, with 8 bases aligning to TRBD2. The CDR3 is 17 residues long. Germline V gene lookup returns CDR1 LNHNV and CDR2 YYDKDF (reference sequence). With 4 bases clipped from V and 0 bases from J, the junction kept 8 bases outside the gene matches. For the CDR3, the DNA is TGTGCCACCAGCAAAACTAGCGGTGAGCTAGCCAAAAACATTCAGTACTTC. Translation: CATSKTSGELAKNIQYF.

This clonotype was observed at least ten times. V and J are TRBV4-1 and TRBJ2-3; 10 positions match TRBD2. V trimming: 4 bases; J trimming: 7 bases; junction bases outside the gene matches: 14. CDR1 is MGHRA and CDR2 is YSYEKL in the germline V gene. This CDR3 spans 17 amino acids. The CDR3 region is CASSPQSGAGGRNTQYF. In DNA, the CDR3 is TGCGCCAGCAGCCCACAATCGGGAGCGGGGGGGCGAAATACGCAGTATTTT.

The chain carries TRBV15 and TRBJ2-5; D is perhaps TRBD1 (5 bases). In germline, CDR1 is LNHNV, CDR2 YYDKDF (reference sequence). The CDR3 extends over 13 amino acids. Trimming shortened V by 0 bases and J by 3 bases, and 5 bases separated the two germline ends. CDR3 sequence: CATSRDREETQYF. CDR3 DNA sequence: TGTGCCACCAGCAGAGACAGGGAAGAGACCCAGTACTTC.

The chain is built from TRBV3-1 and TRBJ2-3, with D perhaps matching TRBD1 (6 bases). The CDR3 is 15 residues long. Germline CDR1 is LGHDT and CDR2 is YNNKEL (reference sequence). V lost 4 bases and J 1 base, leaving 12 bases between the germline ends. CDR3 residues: CASSLLRGGTDTQYF. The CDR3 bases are TGTGCCAGCAGCCTCCTCAGGGGAGGCACAGATACGCAGTATTTT.

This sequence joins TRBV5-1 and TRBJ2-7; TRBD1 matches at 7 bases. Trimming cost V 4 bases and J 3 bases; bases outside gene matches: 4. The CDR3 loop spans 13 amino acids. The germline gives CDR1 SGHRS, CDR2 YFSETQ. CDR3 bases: TGCGCCAGCAGCACCGGACAGGACTACGAGCAGTACTTC. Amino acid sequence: CASSTGQDYEQYF.

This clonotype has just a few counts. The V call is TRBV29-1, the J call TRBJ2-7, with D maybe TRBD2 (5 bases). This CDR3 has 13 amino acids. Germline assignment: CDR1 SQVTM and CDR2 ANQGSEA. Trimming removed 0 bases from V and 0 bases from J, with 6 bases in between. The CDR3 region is CSVEEGSSYEQYF. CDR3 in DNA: TGCAGCGTTGAAGAGGGGAGCTCCTACGAGCAGTACTTC.

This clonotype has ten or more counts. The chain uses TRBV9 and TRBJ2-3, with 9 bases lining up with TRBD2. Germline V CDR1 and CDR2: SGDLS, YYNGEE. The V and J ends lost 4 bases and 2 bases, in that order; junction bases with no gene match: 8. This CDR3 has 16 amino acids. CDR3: CASSLNPSGITDTQYF. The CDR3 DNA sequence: TGTGCCAGCAGCCTGAACCCTAGCGGGATCACAGATACGCAGTATTTT.

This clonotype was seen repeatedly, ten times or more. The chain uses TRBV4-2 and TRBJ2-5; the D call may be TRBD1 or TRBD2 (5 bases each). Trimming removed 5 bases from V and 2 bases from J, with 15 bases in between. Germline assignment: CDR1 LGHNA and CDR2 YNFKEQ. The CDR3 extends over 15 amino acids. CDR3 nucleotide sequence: TGTGCCAGCAGCATCCGGGCCGGGGCTCAAGAGACCCAGTACTTC. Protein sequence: CASSIRAGAQETQYF.

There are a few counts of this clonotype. The chain's CDR3 is CASSLNPAYYGYTF. The DNA for the CDR3 is TGTGCCAGCAGCCTAAACCCAGCCTACTATGGCTACACCTTC. J is TRBJ1-2 and V is TRBV5-8; D is undetermined. This CDR3 is 14 amino acids long. V was trimmed by 4 bases and J by 3 bases, leaving 13 bases between them. Germline lookup yields CDR1 SGHTS and CDR2 YDEGEE.

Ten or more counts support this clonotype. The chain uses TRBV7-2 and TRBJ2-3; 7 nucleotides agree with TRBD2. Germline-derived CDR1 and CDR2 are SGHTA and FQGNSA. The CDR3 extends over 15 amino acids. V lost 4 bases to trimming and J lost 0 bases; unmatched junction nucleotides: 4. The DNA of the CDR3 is TGTGCCAGCAGCTCCCAGCGGGGAAGCACAGATACGCAGTATTTT. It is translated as CASSSQRGSTDTQYF.

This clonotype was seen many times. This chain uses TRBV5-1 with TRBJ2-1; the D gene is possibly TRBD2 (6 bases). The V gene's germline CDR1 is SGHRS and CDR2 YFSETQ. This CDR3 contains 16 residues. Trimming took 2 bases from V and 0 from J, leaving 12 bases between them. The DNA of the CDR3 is TGCGCCAGCAGCTTTCCGGGGGTCAGCTCCTACAATGAGCAGTTCTTC. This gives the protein CASSFPGVSSYNEQFF.

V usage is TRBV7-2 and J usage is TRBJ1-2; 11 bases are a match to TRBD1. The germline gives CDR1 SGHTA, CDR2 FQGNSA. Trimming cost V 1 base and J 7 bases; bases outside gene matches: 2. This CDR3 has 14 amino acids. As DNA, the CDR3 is TGTGCCAGCAGCTTAGGGACAGGGGGCGGTGGCTACACCTTC. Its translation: CASSLGTGGGGYTF.

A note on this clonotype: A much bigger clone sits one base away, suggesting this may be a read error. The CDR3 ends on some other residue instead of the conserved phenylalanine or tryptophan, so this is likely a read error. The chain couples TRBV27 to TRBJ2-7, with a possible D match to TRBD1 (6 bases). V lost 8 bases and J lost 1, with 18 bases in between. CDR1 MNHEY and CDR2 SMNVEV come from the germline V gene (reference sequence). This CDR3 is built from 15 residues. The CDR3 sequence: CASFYEGDKSYEQYI. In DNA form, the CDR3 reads TGTGCCAGCTTCTATGAGGGGGACAAGTCCTACGAGCAGTACATC.

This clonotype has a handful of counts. CDR3: CASSLGREGRGTQYF. DNA of the CDR3: TGTGCCAGCAGTTTGGGCAGGGAGGGAAGGGGGACCCAGTACTTC. This rearrangement joins TRBV28 to TRBJ2-5; 7 bases fit TRBD2. The CDR3 loop spans 15 amino acids. Germline CDR1 reads MDHEN; CDR2 reads SYDVKM. V lost 3 bases to trimming and J lost 7 bases; unmatched junction nucleotides: 11.

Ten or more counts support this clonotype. DNA of the CDR3: TGCAGCGTTGCAAGGGGCTCTGGAAACACCATATATTTT. Encoded protein: CSVARGSGNTIYF. The V call is TRBV29-1, the J call TRBJ1-3; possible D gene TRBD1, 5 bases. With 4 bases removed from V and 0 bases from J, the gap between germline ends came to 7 bases. Germline CDR1 SQVTM, CDR2 ANQGSEA. The CDR3 runs to 13 residues.

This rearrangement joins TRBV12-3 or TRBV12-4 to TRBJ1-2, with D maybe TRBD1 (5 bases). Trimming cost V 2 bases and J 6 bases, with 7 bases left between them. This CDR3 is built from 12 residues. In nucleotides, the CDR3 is TGTGCCAGCAGTTTACCGGGGCATGGCTACACCTTC. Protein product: CASSLPGHGYTF.

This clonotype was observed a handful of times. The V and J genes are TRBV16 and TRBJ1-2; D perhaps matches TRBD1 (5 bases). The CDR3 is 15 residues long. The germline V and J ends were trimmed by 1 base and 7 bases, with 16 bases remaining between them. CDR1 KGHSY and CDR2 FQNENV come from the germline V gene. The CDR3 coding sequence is TGTGCCAGCAGCCAATTTGCGCAGGGAGTCGGTGGCTACACCTTC. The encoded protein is CASSQFAQGVGGYTF.

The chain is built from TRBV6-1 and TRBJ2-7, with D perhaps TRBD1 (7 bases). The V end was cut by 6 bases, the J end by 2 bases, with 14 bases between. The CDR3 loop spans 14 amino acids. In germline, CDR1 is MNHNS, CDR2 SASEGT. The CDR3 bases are TGTGCCAGCAGATCGGAGGGGGCGACCTACGAGCAGTACTTC. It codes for CASRSEGATYEQYF.

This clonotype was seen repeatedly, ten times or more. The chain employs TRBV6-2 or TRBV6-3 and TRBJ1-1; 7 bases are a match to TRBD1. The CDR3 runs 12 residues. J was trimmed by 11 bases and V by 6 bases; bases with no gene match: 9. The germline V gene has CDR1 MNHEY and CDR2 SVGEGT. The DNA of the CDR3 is TGTGCCAGCAGGCCGGACAGGAGACACGCTTTCTTT. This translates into CASRPDRRHAFF.

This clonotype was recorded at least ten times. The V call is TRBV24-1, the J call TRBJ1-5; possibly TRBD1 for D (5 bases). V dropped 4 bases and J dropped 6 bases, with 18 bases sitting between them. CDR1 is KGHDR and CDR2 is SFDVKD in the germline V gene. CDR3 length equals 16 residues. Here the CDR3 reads CATSEGQGRAFQPQHF. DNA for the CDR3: TGTGCCACCAGTGAAGGCCAGGGTCGCGCCTTTCAGCCCCAGCATTTT.